This T cell receptor beta chain was found in a study of response to subunit inactivated influenza vaccine (dated by TCRdb to 2016 to 2018). Context from the whole study: The study used deep quantitative T cell receptor repertoire profiling to track responses to a trivalent subunit inactivated influenza vaccine.

Details on this clonotype: Its antigen remains unidentified. The record has no base qualities; no much larger clone is one base away.

Broader findings and caveats from the paper: It was suggested by the authors that each seasonal influenza vaccination may recruit only a limited number of new T cells.

The germline V and J ends show losses of 2 bases and 4 bases respectively, and no gene match explains 3 bases of the junction. CDR3 length: 16 amino acids, cysteine to phenylalanine. The DNA shown is the 48-base CDR3, in frame from base 1. Receptor amplification or capture employed RT-PCR. Reads for this sample came from an Illumina HiSeq 2500. TCRdb applied fastp at Q25 and MiXCR to the public reads, then kept only in-frame beta chains. Duplicate CDR3 protein sequences are folded into a single record with the most common DNA and genes. The sample has over 300,000 distinct CDR3 sequences on record, 20% to 25% of them singletons. 10% of the sample comes from the top ten.

The source was PBMCs from blood, collected about 20 months after vaccination. Here the chain combines TRBV12-3 or TRBV12-4 and TRBJ2-3, with 13 bases matching TRBD2. This TCR was sampled from a man between 50 and 75 years old who received an inactivated influenza vaccine. Donor details come from another sample of the same person, matched by shared clones. At the DNA level, the sequence is TGTGCCAGCAGTTTAAGACTAGCGGGAGGATCAGATACGCAGTATTTT. Its product reads: CASSLRLAGGSDTQYF.